This TCR beta chain was documented in a study of OX40 agonist ivuxolimab in advanced cancers. Produced via immunoSEQ multiplex PCR; TCRdb's table is partial and in-frame only. In the table there are more than 10,000 clones, roughly 80% of which are singletons. Sampling times: baseline, cycle 4 day 1, cycle 7 day 1. V was clipped by 2 bases and J by 3 bases; unmatched bases: 8. Germline lookup yields CDR1 SGHKS and CDR2 YYEKEE (reference sequence). The CDR3 extends over 16 amino acids. The sample was CD4+ or CD8+ T cells sorted from blood, taken in a trial of the OX40 agonist ivuxolimab. The receptor's source is an adult with an advanced solid tumor such as melanoma, head and neck, liver or kidney cancer. The V call is TRBV5-5, the J call TRBJ1-3; 7 bases map to TRBD1. DNA for the CDR3: TGTGCCAGCAGCTTAGCTGACAGGGTTTGTGGAAACACCATATATTTT. Translation gives CASSLADRVCGNTIYF.